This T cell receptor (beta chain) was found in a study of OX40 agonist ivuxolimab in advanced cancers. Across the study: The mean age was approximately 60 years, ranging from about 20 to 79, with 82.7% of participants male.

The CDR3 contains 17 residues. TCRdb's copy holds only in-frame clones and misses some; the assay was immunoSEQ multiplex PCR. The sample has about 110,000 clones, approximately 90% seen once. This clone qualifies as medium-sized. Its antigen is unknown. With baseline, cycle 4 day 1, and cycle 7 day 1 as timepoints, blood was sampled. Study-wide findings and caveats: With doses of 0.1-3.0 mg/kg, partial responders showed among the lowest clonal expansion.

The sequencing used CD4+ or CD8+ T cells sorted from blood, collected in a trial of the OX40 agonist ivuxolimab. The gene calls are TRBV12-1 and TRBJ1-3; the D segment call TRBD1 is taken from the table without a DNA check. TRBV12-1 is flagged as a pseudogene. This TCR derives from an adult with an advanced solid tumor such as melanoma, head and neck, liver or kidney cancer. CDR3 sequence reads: CASSFYRTGVNGNTIYF. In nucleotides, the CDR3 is TGTGCCAGCAGCTTTTACCGGACAGGGGTTAATGGAAACACCATATATTTT.